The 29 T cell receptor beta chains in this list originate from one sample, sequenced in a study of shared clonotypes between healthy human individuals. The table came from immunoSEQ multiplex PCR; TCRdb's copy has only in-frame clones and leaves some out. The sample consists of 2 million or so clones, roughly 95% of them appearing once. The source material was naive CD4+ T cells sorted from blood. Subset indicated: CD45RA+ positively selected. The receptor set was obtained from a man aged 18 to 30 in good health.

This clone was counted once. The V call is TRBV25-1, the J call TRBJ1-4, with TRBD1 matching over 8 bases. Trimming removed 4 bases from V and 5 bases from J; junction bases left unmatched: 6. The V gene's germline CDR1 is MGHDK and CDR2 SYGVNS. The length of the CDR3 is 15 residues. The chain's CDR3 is CASSASGTGNEKLFF. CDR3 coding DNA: TGTGCCAGCAGTGCCTCCGGGACAGGAAATGAAAAACTGTTTTTT.

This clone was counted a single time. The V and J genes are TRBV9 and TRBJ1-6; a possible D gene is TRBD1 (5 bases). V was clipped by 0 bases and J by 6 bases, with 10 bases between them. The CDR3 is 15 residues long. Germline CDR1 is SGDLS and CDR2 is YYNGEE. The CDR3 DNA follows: TGTGCCAGCAGCGTAGTGGGGGGGAGTAATTCACCCCTCCACTTT. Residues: CASSVVGGSNSPLHF. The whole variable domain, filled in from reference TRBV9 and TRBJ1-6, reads DSGVTQTPKHLITATGQRVTLRCSPRSGDLSVYWYQQSLDQGLQFLIQYYNGEERAKGNILERFSAQQFPDLHSELNLSSLELGDSALYFCASSVVGGSNSPLHFGNGTRLTVT.

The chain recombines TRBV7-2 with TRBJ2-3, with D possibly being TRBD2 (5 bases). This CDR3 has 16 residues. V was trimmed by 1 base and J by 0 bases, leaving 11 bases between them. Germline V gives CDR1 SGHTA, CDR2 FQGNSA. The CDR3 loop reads CASSLVARLSTDTQYF. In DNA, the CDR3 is TGTGCCAGCAGCTTAGTAGCGCGACTTAGCACAGATACGCAGTATTTT.

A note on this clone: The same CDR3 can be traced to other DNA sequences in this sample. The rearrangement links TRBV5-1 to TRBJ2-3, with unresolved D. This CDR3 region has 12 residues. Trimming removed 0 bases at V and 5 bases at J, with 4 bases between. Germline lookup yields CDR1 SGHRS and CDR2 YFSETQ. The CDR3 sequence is CASSLEGDTQYF. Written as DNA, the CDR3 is TGCGCCAGCAGCTTGGAAGGAGATACGCAGTATTTT.

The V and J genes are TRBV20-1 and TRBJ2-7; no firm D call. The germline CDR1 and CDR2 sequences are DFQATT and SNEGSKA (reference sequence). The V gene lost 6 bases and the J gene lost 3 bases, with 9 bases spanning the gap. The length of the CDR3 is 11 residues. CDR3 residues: CSATIDYEQYF. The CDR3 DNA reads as TGCAGTGCAACAATCGACTACGAGCAGTACTTC.

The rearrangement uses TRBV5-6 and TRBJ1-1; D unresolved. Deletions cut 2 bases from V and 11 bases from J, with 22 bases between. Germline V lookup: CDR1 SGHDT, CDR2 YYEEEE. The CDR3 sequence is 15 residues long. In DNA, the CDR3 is TGTGCCAGCAGCTTTGGCGGAGGGTCCTTAGTTTACGCTTTCTTT. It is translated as CASSFGGGSLVYAFF.

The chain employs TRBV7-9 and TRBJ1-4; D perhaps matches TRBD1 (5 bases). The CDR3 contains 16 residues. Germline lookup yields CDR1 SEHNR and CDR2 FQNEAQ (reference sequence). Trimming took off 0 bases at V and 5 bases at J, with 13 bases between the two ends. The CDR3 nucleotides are TGTGCCAGCAGCTTAGCCTTATCAGGGAGGAATGAAAAACTGTTTTTT. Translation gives CASSLALSGRNEKLFF.

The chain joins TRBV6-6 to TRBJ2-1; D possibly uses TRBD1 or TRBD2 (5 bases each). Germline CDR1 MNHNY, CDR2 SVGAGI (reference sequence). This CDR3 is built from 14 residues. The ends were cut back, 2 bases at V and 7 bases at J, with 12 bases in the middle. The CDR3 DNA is TGTGCCAGCAGTTACAGGGACGGTCTTAATGAGCAGTTCTTC. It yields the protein CASSYRDGLNEQFF.

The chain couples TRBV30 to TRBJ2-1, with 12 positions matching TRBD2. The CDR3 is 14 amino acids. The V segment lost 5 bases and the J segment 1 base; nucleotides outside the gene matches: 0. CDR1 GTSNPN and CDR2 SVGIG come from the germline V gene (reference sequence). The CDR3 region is CAWGTSGSYNEQFF. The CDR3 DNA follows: TGTGCCTGGGGGACTAGCGGGTCCTACAATGAGCAGTTCTTC.

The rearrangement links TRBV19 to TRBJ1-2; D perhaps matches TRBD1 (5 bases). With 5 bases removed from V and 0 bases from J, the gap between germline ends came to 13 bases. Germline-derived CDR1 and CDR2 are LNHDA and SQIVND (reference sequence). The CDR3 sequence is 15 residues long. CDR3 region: CASSVFRDSNYGYTF. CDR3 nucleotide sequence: TGTGCCAGTAGTGTTTTCAGGGATTCTAACTATGGCTACACCTTC.

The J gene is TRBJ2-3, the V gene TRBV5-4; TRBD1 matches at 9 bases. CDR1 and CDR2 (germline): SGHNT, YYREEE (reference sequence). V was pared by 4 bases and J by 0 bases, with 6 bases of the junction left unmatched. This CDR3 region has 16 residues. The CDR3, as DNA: TGTGCCAGCAGCCAAGGACAGGGGACTAGCACAGATACGCAGTATTTT. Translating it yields CASSQGQGTSTDTQYF.

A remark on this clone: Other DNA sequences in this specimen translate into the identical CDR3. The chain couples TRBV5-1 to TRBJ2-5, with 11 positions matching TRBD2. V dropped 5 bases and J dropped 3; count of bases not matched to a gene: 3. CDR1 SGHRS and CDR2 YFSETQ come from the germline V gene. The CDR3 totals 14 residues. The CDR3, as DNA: TGCGCCAGCAGAGGACTAGCGGGTGAAGAGACCCAGTACTTC. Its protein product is CASRGLAGEETQYF.

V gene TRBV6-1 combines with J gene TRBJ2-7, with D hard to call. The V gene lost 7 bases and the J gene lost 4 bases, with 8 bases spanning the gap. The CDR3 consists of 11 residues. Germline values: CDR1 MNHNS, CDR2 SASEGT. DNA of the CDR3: TGTGCCAGCAACGACTGGTACGAGCAGTACTTC. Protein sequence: CASNDWYEQYF.

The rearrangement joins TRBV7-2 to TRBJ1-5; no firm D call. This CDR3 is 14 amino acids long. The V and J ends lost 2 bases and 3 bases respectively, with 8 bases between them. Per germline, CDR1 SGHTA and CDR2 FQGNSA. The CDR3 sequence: CASSLLGFNQPQHF. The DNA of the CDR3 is TGTGCCAGCAGCTTACTAGGGTTCAATCAGCCCCAGCATTTT.

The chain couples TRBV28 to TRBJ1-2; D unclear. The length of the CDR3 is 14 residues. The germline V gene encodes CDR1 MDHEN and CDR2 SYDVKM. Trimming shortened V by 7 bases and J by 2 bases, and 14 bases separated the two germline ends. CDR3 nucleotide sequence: TGTGCCAGCATACCGGGAAGGGTGAACTATGGCTACACCTTC. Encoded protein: CASIPGRVNYGYTF.

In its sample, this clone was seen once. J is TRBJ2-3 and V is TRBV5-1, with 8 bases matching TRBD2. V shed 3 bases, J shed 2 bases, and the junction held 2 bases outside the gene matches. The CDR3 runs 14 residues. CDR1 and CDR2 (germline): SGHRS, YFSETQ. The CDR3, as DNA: TGCGCCAGCAGCTCGGGACTAGACACAGATACGCAGTATTTT. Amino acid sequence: CASSSGLDTDTQYF.

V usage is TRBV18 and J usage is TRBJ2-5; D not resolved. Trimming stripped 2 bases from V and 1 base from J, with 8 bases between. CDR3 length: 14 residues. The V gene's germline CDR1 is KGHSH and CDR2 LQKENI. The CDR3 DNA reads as TGTGCCAGCTCACCATCTTCACGCCAAGAGACCCAGTACTTC. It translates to CASSPSSRQETQYF.

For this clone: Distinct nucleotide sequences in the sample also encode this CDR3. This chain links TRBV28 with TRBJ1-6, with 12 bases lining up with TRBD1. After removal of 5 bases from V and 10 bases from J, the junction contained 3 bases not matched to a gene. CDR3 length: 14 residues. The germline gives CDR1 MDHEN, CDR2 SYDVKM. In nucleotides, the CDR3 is TGTGCCAGCAGTCCGGGGACAGGGGGCTCACCCCTCCACTTT. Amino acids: CASSPGTGGSPLHF.

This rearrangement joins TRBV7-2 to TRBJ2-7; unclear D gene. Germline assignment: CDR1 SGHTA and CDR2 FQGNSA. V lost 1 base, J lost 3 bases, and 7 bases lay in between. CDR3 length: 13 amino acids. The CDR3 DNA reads TGTGCCAGCAGCTTAGTTGTGGACTACGAGCAGTACTTC. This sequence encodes CASSLVVDYEQYF.

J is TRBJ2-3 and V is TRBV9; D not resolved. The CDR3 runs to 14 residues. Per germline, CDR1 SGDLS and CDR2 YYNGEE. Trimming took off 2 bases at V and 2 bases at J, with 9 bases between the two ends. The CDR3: CASSVLRITDTQYF. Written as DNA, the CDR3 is TGTGCCAGCAGCGTGCTGAGAATCACAGATACGCAGTATTTT.

The CDR3 region has the DNA TGTGCCAGCAGCATACGGGACCGACAAGAGCAGTACTTC. Its translation is CASSIRDRQEQYF. The V call is TRBV7-8, the J call TRBJ2-7; either TRBD1 or TRBD2 may fit D (5 bases each). This CDR3 contains 13 residues. CDR1 and CDR2 (germline): SGHVS, FQNEAQ. Trimming shortened V by 5 bases and J by 7 bases, and 15 bases separated the two germline ends.

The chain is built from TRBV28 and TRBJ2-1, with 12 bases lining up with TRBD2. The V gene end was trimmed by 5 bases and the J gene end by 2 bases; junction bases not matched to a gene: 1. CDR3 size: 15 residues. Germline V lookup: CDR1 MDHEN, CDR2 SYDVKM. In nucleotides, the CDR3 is TGTGCCAGCAGTCCTAGCGGGGGGGCCTACAATGAGCAGTTCTTC. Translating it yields CASSPSGGAYNEQFF.

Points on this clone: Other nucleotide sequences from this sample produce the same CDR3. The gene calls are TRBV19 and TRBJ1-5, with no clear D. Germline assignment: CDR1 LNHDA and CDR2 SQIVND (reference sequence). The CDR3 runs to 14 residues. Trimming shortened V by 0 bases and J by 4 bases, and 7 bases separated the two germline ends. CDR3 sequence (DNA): TGTGCCAGTAGTATAGAGGATTCTAATCAGCCCCAGCATTTT. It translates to CASSIEDSNQPQHF.

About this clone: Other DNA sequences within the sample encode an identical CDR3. CDR3 region: CASSLATGADTQYF. The CDR3 DNA reads as TGCGCCAGCAGCCTGGCGACAGGGGCAGATACGCAGTATTTT. The rearrangement joins TRBV5-1 to TRBJ2-3, with 8 positions matching TRBD1. CDR1 and CDR2 (germline): SGHRS, YFSETQ. The CDR3 is 14 amino acids. The ends lost 4 bases at V and 4 bases at J; junction bases unmatched: 5.

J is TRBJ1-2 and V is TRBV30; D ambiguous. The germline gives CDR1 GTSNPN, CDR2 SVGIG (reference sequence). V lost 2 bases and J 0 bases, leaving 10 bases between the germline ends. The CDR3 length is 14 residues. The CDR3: CAWSTHRSNYGYTF. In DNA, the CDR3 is TGTGCCTGGAGTACCCACCGGTCTAACTATGGCTACACCTTC.

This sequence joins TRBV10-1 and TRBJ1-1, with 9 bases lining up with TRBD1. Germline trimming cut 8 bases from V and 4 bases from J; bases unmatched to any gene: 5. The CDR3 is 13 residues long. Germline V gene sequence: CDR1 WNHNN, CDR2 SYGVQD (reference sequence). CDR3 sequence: CASARQGGTEAFF. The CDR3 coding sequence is TGCGCCAGCGCCCGACAGGGGGGCACTGAAGCTTTCTTT.

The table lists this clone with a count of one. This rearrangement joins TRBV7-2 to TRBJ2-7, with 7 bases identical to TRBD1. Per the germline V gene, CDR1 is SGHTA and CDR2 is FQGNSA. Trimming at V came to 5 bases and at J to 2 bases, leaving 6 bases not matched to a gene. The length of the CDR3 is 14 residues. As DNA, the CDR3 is TGTGCCAGCAGCCAGGGACAGCAGCCCTACGAGCAGTACTTC. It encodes CASSQGQQPYEQYF.

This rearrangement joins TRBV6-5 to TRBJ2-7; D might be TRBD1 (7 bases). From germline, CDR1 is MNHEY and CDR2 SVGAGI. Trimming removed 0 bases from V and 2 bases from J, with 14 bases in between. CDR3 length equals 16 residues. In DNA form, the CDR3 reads TGTGCCAGCAGTTACTCATGGACAGGAGGGACCTACGAGCAGTACTTC. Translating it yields CASSYSWTGGTYEQYF.

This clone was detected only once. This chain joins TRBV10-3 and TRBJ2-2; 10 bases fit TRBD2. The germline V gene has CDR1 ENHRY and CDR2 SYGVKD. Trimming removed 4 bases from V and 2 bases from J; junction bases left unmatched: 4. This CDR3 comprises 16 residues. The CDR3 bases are TGTGCCATCAGTGGTCTAGCGGGGGCAAACACCGGGGAGCTGTTTTTT. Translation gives CAISGLAGANTGELFF.